These 27 T cell receptor beta chains originate from one sample sequenced in a study of healthy donors' naive CD4 and CD8 T cells. A linear amplification protocol produced the TCR libraries from 500 ng of total RNA. From the reads, TCRdb called clonotypes with MiXCR, one entry per CDR3 protein. The data hold about 200,000 distinct CDR3 sequences, with about 70% observed a single time. The sequenced material came from naive CD4+ and CD8+ T cells sorted from blood, pooled from several donors. These receptors all come from a pool of human donors in good health; the sample pools cells from several healthy donors.

J is TRBJ2-5 and V is TRBV29-1, with TRBD1 matching 8 bases. This CDR3 has 13 residues. Germline values: CDR1 SQVTM, CDR2 ANQGSEA. Germline trimming cut 6 bases from V and 2 bases from J; bases unmatched to any gene: 5. The CDR3 reads CSVWTGQQETQYF. The DNA for the CDR3 is TGCAGCGTATGGACAGGGCAACAAGAGACCCAGTACTTC.

The V and J genes are TRBV6-2 or TRBV6-3 and TRBJ1-5, with 8 nucleotides matching TRBD1. The CDR3 is 17 residues long. V lost 2 bases, J lost 4 bases, and 10 bases stayed unmatched. Per germline, CDR1 MNHEY and CDR2 SVGEGT. The CDR3 region has the DNA TGTGCCAGCAGTTACCGGAGAGGACAGGGACTTAATCAGCCCCAGCATTTT. This codes for CASSYRRGQGLNQPQHF.

Details on this clonotype: One end of the junction is discordant with germline, which a read error may explain. This chain uses TRBV6-5 with TRBJ1-2, with D possibly being TRBD1 (6 bases). This CDR3 has 15 residues. CDR1 and CDR2 (germline): MNHEY, SVGAGI. This CDR3 is CASSPTGNSNYGYTF. DNA for the CDR3: TGTGCCAGCAGTCCTACAGGGAACTCTAATTATGGCTACACCTTC.

The chain links TRBV29-1 to TRBJ2-5; no clear D gene. Trimming removed 3 bases from V and 1 base from J, with 9 bases in between. The CDR3 is made up of 13 amino acids. CDR1 and CDR2 from the germline V gene are SQVTM and ANQGSEA. CDR3 sequence: CSVDGRIQETQYF. The CDR3 DNA sequence: TGCAGCGTTGACGGCCGGATCCAAGAGACCCAGTACTTC.

The sample holds one count of this clonotype. The chain carries TRBV29-1 and TRBJ1-1, with D possibly TRBD1 on 5 matching bases. Germline assignment: CDR1 SQVTM and CDR2 ANQGSEA. This CDR3 region has 12 residues. Trimming took off 3 bases at V and 4 bases at J, with 9 bases between the two ends. The CDR3 DNA follows: TGCAGCGTTGAGGACGGGGCCACTGAAGCTTTCTTT. Its translation: CSVEDGATEAFF. Based on the CDR3 plus reference TRBV29-1 and TRBJ1-1, the full variable domain is SAVISQKPSRDICQRGTSLTIQCQVDSQVTMMFWYRQQPGQSLTLIATANQGSEATYESGFVIDKFPISRPNLTFSTLTVSNMSPEDSSIYLCSVEDGATEAFFGQGTRLTVV.

The chain employs TRBV27 and TRBJ1-1; D is possibly TRBD1 (5 bases). The CDR3 extends over 13 amino acids. In germline, CDR1 is MNHEY, CDR2 SMNVEV (reference sequence). Deletions cut 3 bases from V and 7 bases from J, with 12 bases between. The CDR3 nucleotides read TGTGCCAGCAGTTTGGGGCGGGGAGGTGAAGCTTTCTTT. It codes for CASSLGRGGEAFF.

In its sample, this clonotype was seen once. This sequence joins TRBV29-1 and TRBJ2-3, with TRBD2 matching over 10 bases. Per the germline V gene, CDR1 is SQVTM and CDR2 is ANQGSEA. The junction had 3 bases not matched to a gene; V was cut back by 4 bases and J by 2 bases. The CDR3 covers 14 residues. CDR3 region: CSVGAGGNTDTQYF. CDR3 sequence (DNA): TGCAGCGTTGGAGCGGGGGGGAACACAGATACGCAGTATTTT.

V is TRBV27 and J is TRBJ1-5, with 8 bases lining up with TRBD1. This CDR3 has 13 amino acids. Germline loops: CDR1 MNHEY, CDR2 SMNVEV (reference sequence). V was clipped by 6 bases and J by 7 bases; unmatched bases: 5. The CDR3 coding sequence is TGTGCCAGCAGGAAGGGACAGGCCCAGCCCCAGCATTTT. It encodes CASRKGQAQPQHF.

The rearrangement links TRBV30 to TRBJ2-3; no firm D call. This CDR3 has 14 residues. Germline V CDR1 and CDR2: GTSNPN, SVGIG (reference sequence). With 0 bases removed from V and 2 bases from J, the gap between germline ends came to 9 bases. CDR3: CAWSVNSYTDTQYF. CDR3 sequence (DNA): TGTGCCTGGAGTGTAAACAGCTACACAGATACGCAGTATTTT.

The chain carries TRBV24-1 and TRBJ2-7; D is perhaps TRBD1 (5 bases). The germline V and J ends were trimmed by 10 bases and 2 bases, with 8 bases remaining between them. This CDR3 comprises 11 residues. CDR1 is KGHDR, CDR2 SFDVKD, per germline. CDR3 residues: CATQDPYEQYF. The CDR3 DNA reads as TGTGCCACACAGGATCCCTACGAGCAGTACTTC.

The chain joins TRBV29-1 to TRBJ1-4, with D perhaps TRBD1 (6 bases). The V end was cut by 4 bases, the J end by 7 bases, with 10 bases between. CDR3 length: 12 amino acids. CDR1 and CDR2 from the germline V gene are SQVTM and ANQGSEA. The CDR3 DNA follows: TGCAGCGTTGTGGTAGGGGGTGAAAAACTGTTTTTT. Protein sequence: CSVVVGGEKLFF.

This chain uses TRBV6-5 with TRBJ1-2; D unresolved. The CDR3 totals 13 residues. Germline-derived CDR1 and CDR2 are MNHEY and SVGAGI. The ends were cut back, 6 bases at V and 1 base at J, with 9 bases in the middle. In nucleotides, the CDR3 is TGTGCCAGCAGCCGGCAGATTAACTATGGCTACACCTTC. Its protein product is CASSRQINYGYTF.

V usage is TRBV29-1 and J usage is TRBJ2-7, with D unclear. There are 11 residues in the CDR3. The V end lost 4 bases, the J end lost 3 bases, and 7 bases lay between the germline ends. Germline assignment: CDR1 SQVTM and CDR2 ANQGSEA. The CDR3, as DNA: TGCAGCGTTGCAGCTGGCTACGAGCAGTACTTC. Translating it yields CSVAAGYEQYF.

As DNA, the CDR3 is TGTGCCAGCAGCCCGGACCTTCTGGGCACTGAAGCTTTCTTT. Amino acids: CASSPDLLGTEAFF. The rearrangement uses TRBV27 and TRBJ1-1; D uncertain. Germline V CDR1 and CDR2: MNHEY, SMNVEV (reference sequence). Trimming took off 6 bases at V and 4 bases at J, with 15 bases between the two ends. CDR3 length: 14 amino acids.

The chain links TRBV11-1 to TRBJ2-1; D is uncertain. The V gene's germline CDR1 is SGHAT and CDR2 FQDESV (reference sequence). The V end lost 4 bases, the J end lost 0 bases, and 13 bases lay between the germline ends. The CDR3 runs to 16 residues. CDR3 amino acids: CASSSPEESSYNEQFF. Here the CDR3 DNA reads TGTGCCAGCAGCTCCCCAGAGGAAAGCTCCTACAATGAGCAGTTCTTC.

J is TRBJ1-5 and V is TRBV19; 7 positions match TRBD1. The CDR3 consists of 17 residues. CDR1 is LNHDA, CDR2 SQIVND, per germline (reference sequence). With 5 bases clipped from V and 5 bases from J, the junction kept 15 bases outside the gene matches. In DNA, the CDR3 is TGTGCCAGTAGTTTCGACGCCGACAGGGCAGGGTATCAGCCCCAGCATTTT. Its protein product is CASSFDADRAGYQPQHF.

This clonotype was picked up one time. The genes are TRBV11-2 and TRBJ2-7; a possible D gene is TRBD2 (6 bases). The CDR3 is made up of 15 amino acids. CDR1 and CDR2 from the germline V gene are SGHAT and FQNNGV. The V end was cut by 6 bases, the J end by 0 bases, with 15 bases between. CDR3 protein: CASRSTGTRSYEQYF. Written as DNA, the CDR3 is TGTGCCAGCAGATCAACCGGGACTCGCTCCTACGAGCAGTACTTC.

The chain carries TRBV29-1 and TRBJ2-7; the match to TRBD1 covers 7 bases. Germline V gene sequence: CDR1 SQVTM, CDR2 ANQGSEA. CDR3 size: 14 residues. Trimming at V came to 6 bases and at J to 6 bases, leaving 14 bases not matched to a gene. The chain's CDR3 is CSVSMGQGDREQYF. As DNA, the CDR3 is TGCAGCGTATCCATGGGGCAGGGGGATCGCGAGCAGTACTTC.

The chain combines TRBV27 with TRBJ1-2, with a tentative D call TRBD1 (6 bases). The CDR3 extends over 13 amino acids. Trimming took 6 bases from V and 2 from J, leaving 10 bases between them. The germline CDR1 and CDR2 sequences are MNHEY and SMNVEV (reference sequence). The CDR3 DNA sequence: TGTGCCAGCAGAGGACAGCAGAACTATGGCTACACCTTC. Translation: CASRGQQNYGYTF.

CDR3 protein: CASISGALSYEQYF. The DNA of the CDR3 is TGTGCCAGCATCAGCGGGGCTCTCTCCTACGAGCAGTACTTC. V usage is TRBV6-6 and J usage is TRBJ2-7; 7 bases line up with TRBD2. The CDR3 has 14 amino acids. V shed 7 bases and J 0 bases; nucleotides not matched to a gene: 6. Germline V gene data show CDR1 as MNHNY and CDR2 as SVGAGI (reference sequence).

The chain uses TRBV29-1 and TRBJ2-7; maybe TRBD1 (6 bases). With 0 bases removed from V and 2 bases from J, the gap between germline ends came to 14 bases. Germline lookup yields CDR1 SQVTM and CDR2 ANQGSEA. CDR3 size: 15 residues. The CDR3 sequence: CSVEDSGQNTYEQYF. The CDR3 DNA follows: TGCAGCGTTGAAGATTCCGGACAGAACACCTACGAGCAGTACTTC.

CDR3 nucleotides: TGCGCCAGCAGCCAAGAATGGACTAGCCGGGATACGCAGTATTTT. Amino acid sequence: CASSQEWTSRDTQYF. This chain uses TRBV4-3 with TRBJ2-3, with TRBD2 matching 8 bases. CDR3 length: 15 amino acids. Germline V gene sequence: CDR1 LGHNA, CDR2 YSLEER. The junction had 5 bases not matched to a gene; V was cut back by 0 bases and J by 6 bases.

This clonotype was picked up one time. The genes are TRBV19 and TRBJ2-1; 7 bases fit TRBD2. The CDR3 spans 13 residues. The junction had 4 bases not matched to a gene; V was cut back by 5 bases and J by 6 bases. CDR1 is LNHDA and CDR2 is SQIVND in the germline V gene (reference sequence). Here the CDR3 reads CASSLTSANEQFF. As DNA, the CDR3 is TGTGCCAGTAGTCTAACTAGCGCCAATGAGCAGTTCTTC. The variable domain in full, with the rest retrieved from reference TRBV19 and TRBJ2-1, is DGGITQSPKYLFRKEGQNVTLSCEQNLNHDAMYWYRQDPGQGLRLIYYSQIVNDFQKGDIAEGYSVSREKKESFPLTVTSAQKNPTAFYLCASSLTSANEQFFGPGTRLTVL.

V is TRBV6-6 and J is TRBJ2-7; maybe TRBD2 (5 bases). V dropped 10 bases and J dropped 1 base, with 14 bases sitting between them. The CDR3 is 13 residues long. Germline V gives CDR1 MNHNY, CDR2 SVGAGI (reference sequence). CDR3 in DNA: TGTGCCACCGAAGAGGGTGGATCCTACGAGCAGTACTTC. Translated: CATEEGGSYEQYF.

This chain connects TRBV29-1 to TRBJ2-5; TRBD2 is a possible D gene (5 bases). Germline loops: CDR1 SQVTM, CDR2 ANQGSEA. V was trimmed by 4 bases and J by 0 bases, leaving 9 bases between them. This CDR3 region has 13 residues. The CDR3 here is CSVGRQYQETQYF. DNA of the CDR3: TGCAGCGTTGGGAGGCAGTACCAAGAGACCCAGTACTTC.

This chain joins TRBV27 and TRBJ2-3; TRBD2 aligns across 13 bases. CDR3 length: 16 amino acids. In germline, CDR1 is MNHEY, CDR2 SMNVEV (reference sequence). Germline trimming cut 5 bases from V and 8 bases from J; bases unmatched to any gene: 10. The CDR3 coding sequence is TGTGCCAGCAGTCTGCCCGGGACTAGCGGGAAGGGTACGCAGTATTTT. As protein: CASSLPGTSGKGTQYF.

The rearrangement joins TRBV19 to TRBJ1-6; the D is unclear. The germline gives CDR1 LNHDA, CDR2 SQIVND (reference sequence). This CDR3 region has 14 residues. V shed 4 bases and J shed 7 bases, with 11 bases lying between them. The CDR3 is CASSSSYGNSPLHF. For the CDR3, the DNA is TGTGCCAGTAGTAGCTCCTACGGAAATTCACCCCTCCACTTT.